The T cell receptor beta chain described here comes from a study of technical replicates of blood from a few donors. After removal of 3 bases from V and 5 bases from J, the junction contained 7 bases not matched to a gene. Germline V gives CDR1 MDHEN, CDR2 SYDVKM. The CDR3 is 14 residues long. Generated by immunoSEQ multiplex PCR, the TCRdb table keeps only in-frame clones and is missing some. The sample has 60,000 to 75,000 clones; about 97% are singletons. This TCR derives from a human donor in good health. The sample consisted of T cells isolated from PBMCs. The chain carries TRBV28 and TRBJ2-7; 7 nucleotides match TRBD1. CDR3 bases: TGTGCCAGCAGTTTGTTACAGGGGACCCACGAGCAGTACTTC. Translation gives CASSLLQGTHEQYF.